The T cell receptor (beta chain) under discussion was sequenced for a study of blood T cell repertoires in COVID-19 (TCRdb year 2020). With respect to the entire study: Collaborator samples came from the United States, Italy and Spain and covered acute and convalescent phases of COVID-19. The samples were drawn from the first 160 participants of the ongoing ImmuneRACE study and from some 1,300 subjects provided by 6 global collaborators. Subjects who had been exposed to COVID-19, were actively infected with it, or had recovered from it provided the deeply sampled blood TCRbeta repertoires that made up the dataset. Nearly every sample came with metadata listing a de-identified subject ID, COVID-19 status, age in years and sex. Where available, HLA class I and class II types were obtained from metadata supplied by the sample provider rather than from assay-based typing. The repertoires were made available in a free public database intended to serve as a resource for research on the immune response to SARS-CoV-2. The material from the prospective study consisted of cDNA or gDNA derived from T cells, B-cell-depleted T cells, or PBMCs.

TCRbeta CDR3 regions were amplified from genomic DNA using the immunoSEQ Assay, a bias-controlled multiplex PCR. The original pipeline was this. The number of nucleated cells in each sample was estimated by amplification of reference gene primers within the assay. To quantify the absolute abundance of each unique TCRbeta CDR3 rearrangement, sequence reads were collapsed and filtered. For each sample, productive Simpson clonality was calculated as the square root of Simpson's diversity index over productive rearrangements. The source is immuneACCESS, and TCRdb retained only in-frame sequences with V and J called. Part of the clones is not carried over; for the studies checked, unresolved V genes explain less than half of this, and the remainder is unexplained. The V and J calls and clone size come from that table; D and trimming were worked out from the DNA. The sample contains around 700,000 clones, around 89% of them found a single time. Jointly, the top ten make up about 0.26% of the sample.

Collaborating institutions collected whole blood in K2EDTA tubes following their own protocols. For TCRbeta analysis, collaborator samples were shipped as frozen whole blood, as isolated PBMCs, or as DNA extracted from either sample type. Sequences SGHNT (CDR1) and YYREEE (CDR2) are obtained from the germline V gene (reference sequence). V lost 1 base and J lost 8 bases, and the count of bases not matched to a germline gene is 4. Including the terminal cysteine and phenylalanine, the CDR3 comprises 15 residues. Of the read, only the CDR3 DNA is kept; its 45 bases are in frame from base 1. The full study reports these points: How much clinical and demographic metadata was included differed by source and by participant, and the metadata was provided uncurated.

Remarks on this clone: Its cognate antigen has yet to be identified. Within one base of it there is no much larger clone, and no base qualities were kept.

The sequence came from a woman between 18 and 30 years old with acute or convalescent COVID-19. The sequenced sample consisted of peripheral blood. The chain is made from TRBV5-4 and TRBJ1-4; TRBD1 matches 11 bases in the middle. At the DNA level, the sequence is TGTGCCAGCAGCTTGCTGGGACAGGGGGAAGAAAAACTGTTTTTT. The resulting protein is CASSLLGQGEEKLFF.